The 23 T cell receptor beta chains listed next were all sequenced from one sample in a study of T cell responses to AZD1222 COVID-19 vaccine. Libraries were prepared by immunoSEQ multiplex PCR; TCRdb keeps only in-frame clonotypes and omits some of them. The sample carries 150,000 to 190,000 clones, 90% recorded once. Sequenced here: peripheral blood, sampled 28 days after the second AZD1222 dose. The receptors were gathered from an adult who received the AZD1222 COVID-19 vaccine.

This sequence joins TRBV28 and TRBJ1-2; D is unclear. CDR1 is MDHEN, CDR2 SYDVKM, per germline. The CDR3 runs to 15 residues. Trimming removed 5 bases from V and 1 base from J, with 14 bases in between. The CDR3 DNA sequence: TGTGCCAGCAGTCTACTAGGTCAGCTTAACTATGGCTACACCTTC. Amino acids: CASSLLGQLNYGYTF.

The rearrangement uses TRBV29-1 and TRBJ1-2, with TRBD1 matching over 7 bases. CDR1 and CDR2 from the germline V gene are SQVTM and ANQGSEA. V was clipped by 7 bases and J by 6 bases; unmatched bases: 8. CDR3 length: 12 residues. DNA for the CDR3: TGCAGCGGGACGGACAGGCTCGATGGCTACACCTTC. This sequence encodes CSGTDRLDGYTF.

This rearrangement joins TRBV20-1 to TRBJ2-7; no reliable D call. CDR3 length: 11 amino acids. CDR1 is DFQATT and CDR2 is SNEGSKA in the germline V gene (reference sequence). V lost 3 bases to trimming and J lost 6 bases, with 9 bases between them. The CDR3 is CSASDRIEQYF. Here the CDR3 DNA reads TGCAGTGCTAGTGATCGGATCGAGCAGTACTTC.

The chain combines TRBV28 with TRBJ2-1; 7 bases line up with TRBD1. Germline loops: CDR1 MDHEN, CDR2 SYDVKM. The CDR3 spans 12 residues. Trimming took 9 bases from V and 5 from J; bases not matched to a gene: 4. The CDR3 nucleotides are TGTGCCAGTTGGACAGGAAACAATGAGCAGTTCTTC. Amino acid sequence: CASWTGNNEQFF. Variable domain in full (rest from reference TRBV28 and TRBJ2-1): DVKVTQSSRYLVKRTGEKVFLECVQDMDHENMFWYRQDPGLGLRLIYFSYDVKMKEKGDIPEGYSVSREKKERFSLILESASTNQTSMYLCASWTGNNEQFFGPGTRLTVL.

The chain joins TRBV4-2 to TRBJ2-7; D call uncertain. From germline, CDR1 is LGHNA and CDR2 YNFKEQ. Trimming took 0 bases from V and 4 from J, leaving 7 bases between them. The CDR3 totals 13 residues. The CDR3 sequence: CASSQEFGYEQYF. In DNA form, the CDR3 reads TGTGCCAGCAGCCAAGAGTTCGGTTACGAGCAGTACTTC.

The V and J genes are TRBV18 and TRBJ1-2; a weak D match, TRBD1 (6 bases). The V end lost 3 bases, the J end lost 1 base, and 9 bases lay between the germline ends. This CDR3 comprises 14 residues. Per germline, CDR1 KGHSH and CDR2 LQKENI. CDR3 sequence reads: CASSPRQVNYGYTF. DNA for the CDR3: TGTGCCAGCTCACCCCGACAGGTTAACTATGGCTACACCTTC.

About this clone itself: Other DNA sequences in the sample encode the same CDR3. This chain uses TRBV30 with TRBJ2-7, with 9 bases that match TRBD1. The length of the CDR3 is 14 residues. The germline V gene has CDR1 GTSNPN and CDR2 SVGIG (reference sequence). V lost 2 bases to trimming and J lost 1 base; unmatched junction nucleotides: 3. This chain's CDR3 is CAWSTGQGSYEQYF. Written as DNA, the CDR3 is TGTGCCTGGAGTACCGGACAGGGGTCCTACGAGCAGTACTTC.

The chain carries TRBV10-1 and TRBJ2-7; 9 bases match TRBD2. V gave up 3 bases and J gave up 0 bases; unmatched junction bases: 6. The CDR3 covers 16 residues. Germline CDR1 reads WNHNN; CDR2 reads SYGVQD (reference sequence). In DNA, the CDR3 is TGCGCCAGCAGTGATAAGAGCGGGAGGTACTCCTACGAGCAGTACTTC. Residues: CASSDKSGRYSYEQYF.

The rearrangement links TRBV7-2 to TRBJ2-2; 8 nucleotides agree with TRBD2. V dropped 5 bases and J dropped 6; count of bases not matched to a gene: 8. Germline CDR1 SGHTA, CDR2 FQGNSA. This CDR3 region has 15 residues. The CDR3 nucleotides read TGTGCCAGCAGCCGGGGGGGAATGCAAGCCGGGGAGCTGTTTTTT. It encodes CASSRGGMQAGELFF.

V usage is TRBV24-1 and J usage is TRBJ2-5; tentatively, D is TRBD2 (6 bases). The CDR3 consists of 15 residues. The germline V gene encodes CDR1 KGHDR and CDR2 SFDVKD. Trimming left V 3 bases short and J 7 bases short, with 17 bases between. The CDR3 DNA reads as TGTGCCACCAGTGATCCTAGGGAGCGGGCAGGGACCCAGTACTTC. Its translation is CATSDPRERAGTQYF.

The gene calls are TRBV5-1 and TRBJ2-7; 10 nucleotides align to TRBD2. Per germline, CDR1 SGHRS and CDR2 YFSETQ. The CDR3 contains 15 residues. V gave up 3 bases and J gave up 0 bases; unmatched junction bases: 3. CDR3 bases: TGCGCCAGCAGCTCCGGGACTAGCGACTCCTACGAGCAGTACTTC. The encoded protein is CASSSGTSDSYEQYF.

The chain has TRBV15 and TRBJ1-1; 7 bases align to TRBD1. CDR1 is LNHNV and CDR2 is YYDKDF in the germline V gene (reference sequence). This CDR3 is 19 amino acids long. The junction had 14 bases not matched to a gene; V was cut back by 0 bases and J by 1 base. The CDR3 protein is CATSRDRVGTATGNTEAFF. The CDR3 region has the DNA TGTGCCACCAGCAGAGATAGGGTGGGGACAGCCACGGGGAACACTGAAGCTTTCTTT. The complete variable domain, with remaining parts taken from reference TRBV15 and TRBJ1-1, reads DAMVIQNPRYQVTQFGKPVTLSCSQTLNHNVMYWYQQKSSQAPKLLFHYYDKDFNNEADTPDNFQSRRPNTSFCFLDIRSPGLGDTAMYLCATSRDRVGTATGNTEAFFGQGTRLTVV.

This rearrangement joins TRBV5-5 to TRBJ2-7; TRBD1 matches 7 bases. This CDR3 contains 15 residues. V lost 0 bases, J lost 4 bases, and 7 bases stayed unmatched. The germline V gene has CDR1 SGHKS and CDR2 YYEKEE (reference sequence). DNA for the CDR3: TGTGCCAGCAGCTTGGTTTTAGGGGGCGCATACGAGCAGTACTTC. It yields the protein CASSLVLGGAYEQYF.

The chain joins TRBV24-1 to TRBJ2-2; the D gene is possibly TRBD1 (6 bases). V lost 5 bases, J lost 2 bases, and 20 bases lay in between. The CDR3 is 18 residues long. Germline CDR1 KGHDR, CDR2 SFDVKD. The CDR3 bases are TGTGCCACCAGTGCGCCAGGGGTTAGCGCGGATAACACCGGGGAGCTGTTTTTT. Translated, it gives CATSAPGVSADNTGELFF.

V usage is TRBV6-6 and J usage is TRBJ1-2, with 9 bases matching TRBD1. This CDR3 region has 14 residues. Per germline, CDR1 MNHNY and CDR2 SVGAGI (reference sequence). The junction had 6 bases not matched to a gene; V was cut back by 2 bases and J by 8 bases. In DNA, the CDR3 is TGTGCCAGCAGTTACGGGACAGGGCAGTGGGGCTACACCTTC. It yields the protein CASSYGTGQWGYTF.

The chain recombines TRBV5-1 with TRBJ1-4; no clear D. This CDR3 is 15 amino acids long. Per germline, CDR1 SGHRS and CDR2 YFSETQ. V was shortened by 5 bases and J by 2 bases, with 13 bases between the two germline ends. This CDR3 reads CASSFHPATNEKLFF. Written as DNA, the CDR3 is TGCGCCAGCAGTTTCCATCCCGCGACTAATGAAAAACTGTTTTTT.

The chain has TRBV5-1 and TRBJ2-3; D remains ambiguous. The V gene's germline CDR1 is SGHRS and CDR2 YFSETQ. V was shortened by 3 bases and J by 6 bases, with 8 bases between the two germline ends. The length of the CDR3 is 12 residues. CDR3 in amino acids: CASSSPPDTQYF. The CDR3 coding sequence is TGCGCCAGCAGCTCCCCCCCCGATACGCAGTATTTT.

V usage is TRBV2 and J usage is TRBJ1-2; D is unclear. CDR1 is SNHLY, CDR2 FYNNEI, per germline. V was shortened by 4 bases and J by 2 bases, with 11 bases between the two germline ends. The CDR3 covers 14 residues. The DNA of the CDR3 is TGTGCCAGCAGTGTTGGACGTTTAAACTATGGCTACACCTTC. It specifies CASSVGRLNYGYTF.

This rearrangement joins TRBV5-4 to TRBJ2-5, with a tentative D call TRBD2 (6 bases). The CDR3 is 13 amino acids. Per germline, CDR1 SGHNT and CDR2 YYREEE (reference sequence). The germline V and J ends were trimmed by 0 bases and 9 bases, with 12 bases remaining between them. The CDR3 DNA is TGTGCCAGCAGCTTGGATGGGCCGGGGGCCCAGTACTTC. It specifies CASSLDGPGAQYF. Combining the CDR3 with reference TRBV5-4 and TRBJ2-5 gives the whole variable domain ETGVTQSPTHLIKTRGQQVTLRCSSQSGHNTVSWYQQALGQGPQFIFQYYREEENGRGNFPPRFSGLQFPNYSSELNVNALELDDSALYLCASSLDGPGAQYFGPGTRLLVL.

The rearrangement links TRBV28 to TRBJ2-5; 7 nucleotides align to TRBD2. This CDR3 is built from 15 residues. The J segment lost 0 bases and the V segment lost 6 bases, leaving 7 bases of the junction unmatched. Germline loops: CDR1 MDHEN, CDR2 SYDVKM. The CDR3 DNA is TGTGCCAGCAGCCGCCTCGGGAGGAACCAAGAGACCCAGTACTTC. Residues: CASSRLGRNQETQYF. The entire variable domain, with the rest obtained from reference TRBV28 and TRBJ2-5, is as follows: DVKVTQSSRYLVKRTGEKVFLECVQDMDHENMFWYRQDPGLGLRLIYFSYDVKMKEKGDIPEGYSVSREKKERFSLILESASTNQTSMYLCASSRLGRNQETQYFGPGTRLLVL.

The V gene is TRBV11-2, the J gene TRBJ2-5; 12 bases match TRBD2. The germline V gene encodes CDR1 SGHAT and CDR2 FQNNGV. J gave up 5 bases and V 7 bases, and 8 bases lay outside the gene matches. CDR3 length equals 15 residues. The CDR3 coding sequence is TGTGCCAGCAAAAGACTAGCGGGAGACGAGGAGACCCAGTACTTC. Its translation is CASKRLAGDEETQYF.

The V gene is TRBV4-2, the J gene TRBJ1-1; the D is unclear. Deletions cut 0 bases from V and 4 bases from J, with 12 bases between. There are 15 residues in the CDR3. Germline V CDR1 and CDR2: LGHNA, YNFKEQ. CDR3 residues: CASSQEGHSSTEAFF. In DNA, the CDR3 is TGTGCCAGCAGCCAAGAAGGGCATTCCTCCACTGAAGCTTTCTTT.

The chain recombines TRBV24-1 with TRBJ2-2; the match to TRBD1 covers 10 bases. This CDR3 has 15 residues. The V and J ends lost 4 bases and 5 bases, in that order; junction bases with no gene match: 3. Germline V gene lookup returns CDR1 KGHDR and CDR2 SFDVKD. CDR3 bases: TGTGCCACCAGTGACGACAGGGGGCGAACCGGGGAGCTGTTTTTT. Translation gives CATSDDRGRTGELFF.